One and the same sample provided the 3 T cell receptor beta chains below, sequenced in a study of T cells after somatic rescue of genetic block. The repertoire was sequenced with immunoSEQ multiplex PCR; TCRdb's copy has only in-frame clones and lacks some. Counted here are around 57,000 clones, 90% to 96% occurring once; the ten biggest clones make up approximately 0.07%. The source material was peripheral blood mononuclear cells (PBMCs). The source of these receptors is a child in the first two years of life.

This chain uses TRBV28 with TRBJ2-7; D remains ambiguous. CDR3 length equals 14 residues. Germline CDR1 MDHEN, CDR2 SYDVKM. Trimming took off 1 base at V and 0 bases at J, with 7 bases between the two ends. The CDR3 region has the DNA TGTGCCAGCAGTTTATTTTGGGACTCCTACGAGCAGTACTTC. Its translation is CASSLFWDSYEQYF.

The chain has TRBV11-1 and TRBJ2-3; D remains ambiguous. V was cut by 5 bases and J by 5 bases, with 23 bases left in between. Germline-derived CDR1 and CDR2 are SGHAT and FQDESV (reference sequence). The CDR3 length is 17 residues. The CDR3 DNA reads as TGTGCCAGCAGCCTTACCCTGACTCACCCCACTGAAGATACGCAGTATTTT. It yields the protein CASSLTLTHPTEDTQYF.

This chain joins TRBV5-1 and TRBJ1-1, with D possibly matching TRBD1 (5 bases). Germline V gives CDR1 SGHRS, CDR2 YFSETQ. This CDR3 is 12 amino acids long. V shed 4 bases and J shed 1 base, with 5 bases lying between them. In DNA, the CDR3 is TGCGCCAGCAGCGGACAGAACACTGAAGCTTTCTTT. It translates to CASSGQNTEAFF.